The present T cell receptor (beta chain) was sequenced within a study of tumor-infiltrating lymphocytes in primary liver carcinoma. DNA and RNA were both co-extracted from about 19-30 mg of bulk tissue that had not been sorted. Study-wide findings and caveats: Among the pair types, tumor region pairs showed more overlap than tumor-adjacent and tumor-blood pairs.

Remarks on this clonotype: Its specificity is unknown. Mismatch with germline at one junction end may stem from a read error.

Germline values: CDR1 SGHNT, CDR2 YENEEA. CDR3 length equals 15 residues. TCR beta cDNA was made from 500 ng total RNA with a constant-region primer. Libraries for TCR beta were built through three nested multiplex PCR rounds, which together made up a slightly modified ARM-PCR procedure. The opening two PCR rounds, approximately 10 cycles each, paired TRBV1-TRBV30 forward primers with a C-beta reverse primer. TCRdb re-called the multiplex PCR reads with MiXCR, one entry per CDR3 protein. The profile shows approximately 120,000 distinct CDR3 sequences, under 65% of them singletons. The rearrangement joins TRBV11-3 to TRBJ2-3, with D perhaps given as TRBD1 or TRBD2 (6 bases each). The specimen was liver tumor tissue from sampling region 3. The sample's subset: tumor region T3, left-lateral pole. The sequence derives from a woman aged 55-70 years with primary liver carcinoma and hepatitis B virus infection. The CDR3 bases are TGTGCTAGCTCTGGTGGGGGGCATCCAACAGATATGCAGTATTTT. This sequence encodes CASSGGGHPTDMQYF.